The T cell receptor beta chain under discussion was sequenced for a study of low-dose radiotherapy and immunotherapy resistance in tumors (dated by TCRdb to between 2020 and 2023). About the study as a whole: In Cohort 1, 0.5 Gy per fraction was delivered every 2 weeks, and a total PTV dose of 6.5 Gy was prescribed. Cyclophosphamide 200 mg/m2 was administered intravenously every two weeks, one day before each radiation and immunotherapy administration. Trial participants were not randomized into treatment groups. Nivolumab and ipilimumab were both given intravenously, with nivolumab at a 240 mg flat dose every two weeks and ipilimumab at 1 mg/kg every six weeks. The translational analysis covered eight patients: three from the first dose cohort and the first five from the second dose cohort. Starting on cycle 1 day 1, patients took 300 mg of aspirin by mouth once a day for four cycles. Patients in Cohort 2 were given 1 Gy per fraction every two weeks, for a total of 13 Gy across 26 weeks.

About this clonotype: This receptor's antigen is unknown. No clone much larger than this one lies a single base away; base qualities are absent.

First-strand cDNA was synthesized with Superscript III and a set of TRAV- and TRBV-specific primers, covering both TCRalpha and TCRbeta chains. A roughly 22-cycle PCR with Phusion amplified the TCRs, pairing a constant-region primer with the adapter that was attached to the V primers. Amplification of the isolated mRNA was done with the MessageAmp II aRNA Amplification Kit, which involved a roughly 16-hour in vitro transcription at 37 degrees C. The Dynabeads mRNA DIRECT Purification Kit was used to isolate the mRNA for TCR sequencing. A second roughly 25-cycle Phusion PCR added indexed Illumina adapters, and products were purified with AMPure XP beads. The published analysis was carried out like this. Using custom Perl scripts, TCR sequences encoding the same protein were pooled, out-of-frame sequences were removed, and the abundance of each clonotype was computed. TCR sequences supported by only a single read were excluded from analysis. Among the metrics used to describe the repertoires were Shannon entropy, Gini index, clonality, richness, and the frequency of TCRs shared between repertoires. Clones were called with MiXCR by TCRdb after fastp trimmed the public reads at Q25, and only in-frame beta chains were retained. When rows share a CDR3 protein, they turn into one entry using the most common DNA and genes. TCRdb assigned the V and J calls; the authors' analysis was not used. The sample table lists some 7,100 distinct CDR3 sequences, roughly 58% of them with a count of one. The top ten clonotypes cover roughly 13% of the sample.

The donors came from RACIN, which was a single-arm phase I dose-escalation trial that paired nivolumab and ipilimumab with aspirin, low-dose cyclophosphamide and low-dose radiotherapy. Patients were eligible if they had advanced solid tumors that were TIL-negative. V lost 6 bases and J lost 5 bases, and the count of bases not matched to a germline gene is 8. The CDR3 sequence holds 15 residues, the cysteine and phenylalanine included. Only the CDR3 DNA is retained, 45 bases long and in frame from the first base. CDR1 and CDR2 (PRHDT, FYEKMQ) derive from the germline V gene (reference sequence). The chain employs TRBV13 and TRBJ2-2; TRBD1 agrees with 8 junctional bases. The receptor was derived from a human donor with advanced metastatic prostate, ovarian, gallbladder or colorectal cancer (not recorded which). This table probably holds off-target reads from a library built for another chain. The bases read TGTGCCAGCAGTCCGCAGGGGGCGCCGACCGGGGAGCTGTTTTTT. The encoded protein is CASSPQGAPTGELFF.